Presented here are 8 T cell receptor beta chains from one specimen sequenced in a study of vaccination effects on CD4 cells after COVID-19. Their cognate antigens are unknown. The authors isolated CD4+ T cells after 9 to 10 days of culture. Clones were read by immunoSEQ multiplex PCR, and TCRdb kept only the in-frame ones, dropping some. This sample has 45,000 to 50,000 clones, with approximately 70% found just once. The starting material was CD4+ T cells from PBMCs cultured without peptide, obtained before COVID-19 vaccination. Receptors were obtained from a human donor who received a COVID-19 vaccine.

The genes are TRBV2 and TRBJ1-2; no definite D call. V was shortened by 7 bases and J by 4 bases, with 10 bases between the two germline ends. Germline V gene data show CDR1 as SNHLY and CDR2 as FYNNEI. This CDR3 has 12 amino acids. This chain's CDR3 is CASTDGLYGYTF. The DNA of the CDR3 is TGTGCCAGCACGGACGGTCTCTATGGCTACACCTTC.

The chain employs TRBV6-5 and TRBJ1-2, with D tentatively TRBD1 (6 bases). The CDR3 covers 15 residues. The germline gives CDR1 MNHEY, CDR2 SVGAGI. V gave up 11 bases and J gave up 3 bases, with 22 bases separating them. CDR3 sequence: CAHEREDSPYYGYTF. DNA of the CDR3: TGTGCCCATGAACGAGAGGACAGCCCTTACTATGGCTACACCTTC.

This rearrangement joins TRBV7-2 to TRBJ2-7; TRBD2 aligns across 9 bases. This CDR3 contains 18 residues. V gave up 3 bases and J gave up 5 bases; unmatched junction bases: 17. Germline V gene data show CDR1 as SGHTA and CDR2 as FQGNSA. The CDR3 is CASSFQGGRAGGRNEQYF. The CDR3 nucleotides read TGTGCCAGCAGCTTCCAAGGCGGGAGGGCCGGAGGGAGGAACGAGCAGTACTTC.

The J gene is TRBJ2-4, the V gene TRBV25-1; the match to TRBD1 covers 9 bases. The CDR3 consists of 15 residues. CDR1 and CDR2 (germline): MGHDK, SYGVNS. The V gene end was trimmed by 2 bases and the J gene end by 5 bases; junction bases not matched to a gene: 4. CDR3: CASSEKTGGENIQYF. As DNA, the CDR3 is TGTGCCAGCAGTGAAAAAACAGGGGGCGAAAACATTCAGTACTTC.

J is TRBJ1-1 and V is TRBV2; no reliable D call. This CDR3 comprises 11 residues. From germline, CDR1 is SNHLY and CDR2 FYNNEI. Trimming shortened V by 7 bases and J by 1 base, and 4 bases separated the two germline ends. CDR3 bases: TGTGCCAGCACGCGGAACACTGAAGCTTTCTTT. Translation: CASTRNTEAFF.

This chain connects TRBV21-1 to TRBJ1-2. TRBV21-1 is a pseudogene locus. The CDR3 is 17 amino acids. CDR3 nucleotides: TGTGCCAGCAGCAAAAGGCCGGGGGACCCTCCAGGCTATGGCTACACCTTC. It encodes CASSKRPGDPPGYGYTF.

The rearrangement uses TRBV7-9 and TRBJ1-1; TRBD1 aligns across 11 bases. V lost 4 bases to trimming and J lost 2 bases; unmatched junction nucleotides: 3. Germline V gene data show CDR1 as SEHNR and CDR2 as FQNEAQ (reference sequence). The CDR3 has 15 residues. The CDR3 DNA sequence: TGTGCCAGCAGCTGGGGGACAGGGGGTAACACTGAAGCTTTCTTT. Amino acid sequence: CASSWGTGGNTEAFF.

The rearrangement uses TRBV12-3 or TRBV12-4 and TRBJ2-2, with D tentatively TRBD1 (6 bases). Trimming pared 6 bases from V and 5 bases from J, leaving 10 bases between. The CDR3 covers 13 residues. CDR3 in DNA: TGTGCCAGCAGCCCTCAGGGGACCGGGGAGCTGTTTTTT. It yields the protein CASSPQGTGELFF.